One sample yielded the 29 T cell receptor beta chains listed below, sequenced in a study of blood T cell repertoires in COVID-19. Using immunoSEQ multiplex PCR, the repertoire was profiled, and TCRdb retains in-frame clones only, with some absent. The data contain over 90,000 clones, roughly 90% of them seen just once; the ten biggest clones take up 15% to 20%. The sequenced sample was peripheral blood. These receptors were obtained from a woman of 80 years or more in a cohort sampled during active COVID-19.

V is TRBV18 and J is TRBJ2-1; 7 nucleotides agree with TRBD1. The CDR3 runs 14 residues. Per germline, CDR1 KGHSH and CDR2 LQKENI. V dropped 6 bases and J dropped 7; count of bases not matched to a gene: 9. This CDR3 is CASSPQQGMNEQFF. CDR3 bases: TGTGCCAGCTCCCCCCAACAGGGGATGAATGAGCAGTTCTTC. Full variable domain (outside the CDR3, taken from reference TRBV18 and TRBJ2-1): NAGVMQNPRHLVRRRGQEARLRCSPMKGHSHVYWYRQLPEEGLKFMVYLQKENIIDESGMPKERFSAEFPKEGPSILRIQQVVRGDSAAYFCASSPQQGMNEQFFGPGTRLTVL.

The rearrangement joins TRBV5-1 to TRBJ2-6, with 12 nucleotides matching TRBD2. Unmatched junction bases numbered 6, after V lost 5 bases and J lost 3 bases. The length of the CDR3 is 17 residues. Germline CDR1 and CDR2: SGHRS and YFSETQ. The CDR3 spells CASRASGRADGANVLTF. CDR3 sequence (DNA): TGCGCCAGCAGGGCTAGCGGGAGGGCCGATGGGGCCAACGTCCTGACTTTC.

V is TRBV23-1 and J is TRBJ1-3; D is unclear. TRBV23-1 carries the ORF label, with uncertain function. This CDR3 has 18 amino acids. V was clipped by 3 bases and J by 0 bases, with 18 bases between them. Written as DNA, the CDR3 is TGCGCCAGCAGTCACCGAGGGCGGGGAAGCGACTCTGGAAACACCATATATTTT. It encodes CASSHRGRGSDSGNTIYF.

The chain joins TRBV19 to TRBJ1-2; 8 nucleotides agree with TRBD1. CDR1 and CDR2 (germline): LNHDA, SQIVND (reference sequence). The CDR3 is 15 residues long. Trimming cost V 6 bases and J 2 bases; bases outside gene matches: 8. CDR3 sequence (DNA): TGTGCCAGTAGGATGACAGGGGCTATAAACTATGGCTACACCTTC. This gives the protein CASRMTGAINYGYTF. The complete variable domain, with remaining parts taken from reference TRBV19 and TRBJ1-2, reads DGGITQSPKYLFRKEGQNVTLSCEQNLNHDAMYWYRQDPGQGLRLIYYSQIVNDFQKGDIAEGYSVSREKKESFPLTVTSAQKNPTAFYLCASRMTGAINYGYTFGSGTRLTVV.

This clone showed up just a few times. CDR3 bases: TGTGCCAGCAGTGGACAGGGGGCCAATAGCAATCAGCCCCAGCATTTT. It specifies CASSGQGANSNQPQHF. The chain employs TRBV2 and TRBJ1-5, with 10 bases that match TRBD1. V dropped 4 bases and J dropped 0; count of bases not matched to a gene: 3. The CDR3 contains 16 residues. Germline CDR1 and CDR2: SNHLY and FYNNEI.

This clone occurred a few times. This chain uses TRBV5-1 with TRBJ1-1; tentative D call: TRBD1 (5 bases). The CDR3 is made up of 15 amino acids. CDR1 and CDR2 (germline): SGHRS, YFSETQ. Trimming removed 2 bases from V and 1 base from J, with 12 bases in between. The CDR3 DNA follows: TGCGCCAGCAGCTTACTCAGGGTCGAGAACACTGAAGCTTTCTTT. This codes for CASSLLRVENTEAFF.

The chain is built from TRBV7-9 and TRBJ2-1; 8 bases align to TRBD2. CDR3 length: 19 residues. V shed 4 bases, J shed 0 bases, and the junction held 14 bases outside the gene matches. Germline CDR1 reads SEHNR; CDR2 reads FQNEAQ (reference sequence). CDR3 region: CASSSPQIQRGSSYNEQFF. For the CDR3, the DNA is TGTGCCAGCAGCTCGCCCCAGATACAGCGGGGGAGCTCCTACAATGAGCAGTTCTTC.

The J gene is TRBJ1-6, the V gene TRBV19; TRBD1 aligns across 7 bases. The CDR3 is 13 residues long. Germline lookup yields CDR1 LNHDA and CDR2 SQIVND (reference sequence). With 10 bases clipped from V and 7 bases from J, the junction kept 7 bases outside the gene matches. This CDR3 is CATGTEGNSPLHF. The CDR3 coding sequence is TGTGCCACCGGGACAGAAGGCAATTCACCCCTCCACTTT.

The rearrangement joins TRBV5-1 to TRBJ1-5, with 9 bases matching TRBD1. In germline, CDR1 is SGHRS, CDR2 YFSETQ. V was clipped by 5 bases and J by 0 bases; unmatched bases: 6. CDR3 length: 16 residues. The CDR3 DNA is TGCGCCAGCAGTTCCGGGACAGGGAATAGCAATCAGCCCCAGCATTTT. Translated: CASSSGTGNSNQPQHF.

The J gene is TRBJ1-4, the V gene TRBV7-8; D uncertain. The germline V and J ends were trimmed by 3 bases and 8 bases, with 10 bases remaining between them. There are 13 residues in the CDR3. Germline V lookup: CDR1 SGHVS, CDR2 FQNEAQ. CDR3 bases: TGTGCCAGCAGCTTGGGAGAAACAGAAAAACTGTTTTTT. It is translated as CASSLGETEKLFF.

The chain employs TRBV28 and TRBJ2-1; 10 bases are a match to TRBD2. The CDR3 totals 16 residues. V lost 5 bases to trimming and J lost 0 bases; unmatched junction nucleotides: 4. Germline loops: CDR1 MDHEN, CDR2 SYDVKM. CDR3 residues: CASSGLAASSYNEQFF. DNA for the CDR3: TGTGCCAGCAGTGGACTAGCGGCTAGCTCCTACAATGAGCAGTTCTTC.

Here the CDR3 reads CASSGADGLGYTF. In DNA form, the CDR3 reads TGTGCCAGCAGTGGGGCCGACGGCTTGGGCTACACCTTC. The rearrangement links TRBV6-4 to TRBJ1-2; D remains unclear. The germline gives CDR1 MRHNA, CDR2 SNTAGT. Trimming took off 4 bases at V and 8 bases at J, with 14 bases between the two ends. The CDR3 runs 13 residues.

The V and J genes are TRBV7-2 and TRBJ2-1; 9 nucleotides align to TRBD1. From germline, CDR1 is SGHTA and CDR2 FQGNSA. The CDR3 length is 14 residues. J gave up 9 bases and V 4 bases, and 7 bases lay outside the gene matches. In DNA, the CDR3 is TGTGCCAGCAGCTCGCGGGACAGGGTGTTTGAGCAGTTCTTC. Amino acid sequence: CASSSRDRVFEQFF. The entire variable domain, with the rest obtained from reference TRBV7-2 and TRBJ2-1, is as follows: GAGVSQSPSNKVTEKGKDVELRCDPISGHTALYWYRQSLGQGLEFLIYFQGNSAPDKSGLPSDRFSAERTGGSVSTLTIQRTQQEDSAVYLCASSSRDRVFEQFFGPGTRLTVL.

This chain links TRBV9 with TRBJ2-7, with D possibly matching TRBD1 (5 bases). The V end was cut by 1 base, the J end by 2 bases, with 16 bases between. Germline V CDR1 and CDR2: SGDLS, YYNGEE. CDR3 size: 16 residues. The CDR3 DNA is TGTGCCAGCAGCGTAAATTCTGGGGCAGGTGCCTACGAGCAGTACTTC. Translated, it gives CASSVNSGAGAYEQYF.

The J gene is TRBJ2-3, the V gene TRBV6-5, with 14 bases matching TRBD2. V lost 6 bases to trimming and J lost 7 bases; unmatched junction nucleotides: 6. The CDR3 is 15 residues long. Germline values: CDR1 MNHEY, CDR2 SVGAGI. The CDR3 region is CASSAGLAGGYTQYF. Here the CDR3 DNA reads TGTGCCAGCAGCGCCGGACTAGCGGGAGGCTATACGCAGTATTTT.

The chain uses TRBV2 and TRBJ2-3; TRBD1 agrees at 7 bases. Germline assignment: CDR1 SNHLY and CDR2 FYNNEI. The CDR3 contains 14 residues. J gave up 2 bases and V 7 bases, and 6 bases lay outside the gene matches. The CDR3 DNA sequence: TGTGCCAGCAACAGGGGTAGCGTCACAGATACGCAGTATTTT. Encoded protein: CASNRGSVTDTQYF.

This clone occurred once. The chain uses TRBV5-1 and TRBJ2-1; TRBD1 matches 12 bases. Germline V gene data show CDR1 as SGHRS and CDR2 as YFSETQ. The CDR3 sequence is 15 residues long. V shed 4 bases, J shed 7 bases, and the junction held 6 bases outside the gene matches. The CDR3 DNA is TGCGCCAGCAGCCAGGGACAGGGGGCTGGGAATGAGCAGTTCTTC. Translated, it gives CASSQGQGAGNEQFF.

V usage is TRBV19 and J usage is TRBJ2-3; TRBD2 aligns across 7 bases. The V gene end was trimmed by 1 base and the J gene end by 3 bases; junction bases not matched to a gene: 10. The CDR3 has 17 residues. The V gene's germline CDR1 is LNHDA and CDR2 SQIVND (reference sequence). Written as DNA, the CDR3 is TGTGCCAGTAGTATAGTTAAAGGCGGCGGGGGAACAGATACGCAGTATTTT. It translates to CASSIVKGGGGTDTQYF.

CDR3 residues: CASSQAPGLNEQFF. The CDR3 DNA sequence: TGTGCCAGCAGCCAAGCCCCGGGTCTCAATGAGCAGTTCTTC. The V gene is TRBV3-1 (or the pseudogene TRBV3-2), the J gene TRBJ2-1; D not resolved. Germline loops: CDR1 LGHDT, CDR2 YNNKEL (reference sequence). V lost 1 base and J lost 6, with 10 bases in between. The CDR3 extends over 14 amino acids.

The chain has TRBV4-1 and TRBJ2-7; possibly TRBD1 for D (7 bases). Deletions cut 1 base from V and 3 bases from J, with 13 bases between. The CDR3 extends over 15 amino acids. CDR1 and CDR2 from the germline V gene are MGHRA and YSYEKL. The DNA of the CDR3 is TGCGCCAGCAGCCAAGGCAGGGGGGTTCTCTACGAGCAGTACTTC. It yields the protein CASSQGRGVLYEQYF.

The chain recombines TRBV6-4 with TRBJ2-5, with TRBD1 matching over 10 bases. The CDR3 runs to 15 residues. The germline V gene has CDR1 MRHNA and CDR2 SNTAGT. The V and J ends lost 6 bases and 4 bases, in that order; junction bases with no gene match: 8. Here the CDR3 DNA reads TGTGCCAGCAGATCCGGGACAGGGGTTTCAGAGACCCAGTACTTC. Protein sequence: CASRSGTGVSETQYF.

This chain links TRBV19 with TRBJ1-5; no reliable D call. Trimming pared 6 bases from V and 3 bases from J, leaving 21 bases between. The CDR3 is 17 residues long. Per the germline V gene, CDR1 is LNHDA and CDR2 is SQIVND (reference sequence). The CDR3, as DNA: TGTGCCAGTAGGGAATTGGTAACGCGGGCTATCAATCAGCCCCAGCATTTT. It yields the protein CASRELVTRAINQPQHF.

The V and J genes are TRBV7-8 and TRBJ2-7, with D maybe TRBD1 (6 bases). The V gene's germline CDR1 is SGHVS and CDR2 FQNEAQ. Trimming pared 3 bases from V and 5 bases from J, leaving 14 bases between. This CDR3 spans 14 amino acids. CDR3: CASSLPGVVDEQYF. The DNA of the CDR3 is TGTGCCAGCAGCTTGCCAGGGGTCGTCGACGAGCAGTACTTC. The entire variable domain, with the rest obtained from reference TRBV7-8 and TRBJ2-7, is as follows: GAGVSQSPRYKVAKRGQDVALRCDPISGHVSLFWYQQALGQGPEFLTYFQNEAQLDKSGLPSDRFFAERPEGSVSTLKIQRTQQEDSAVYLCASSLPGVVDEQYFGPGTRLTVT.

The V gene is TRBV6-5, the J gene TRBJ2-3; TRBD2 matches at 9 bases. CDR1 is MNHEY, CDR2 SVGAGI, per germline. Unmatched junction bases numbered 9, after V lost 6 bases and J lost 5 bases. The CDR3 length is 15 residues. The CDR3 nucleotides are TGTGCCAGCAGCAGGCGGGGGGGCCTAAGAGATACGCAGTATTTT. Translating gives CASSRRGGLRDTQYF.

Here the CDR3 reads CASSLRLSLAKNIQYF. DNA of the CDR3: TGCGCCAGCAGCTTAAGACTCTCCCTAGCCAAAAACATTCAGTACTTC. This chain links TRBV5-1 with TRBJ2-4; D remains ambiguous. V shed 2 bases and J shed 0 bases, with 12 bases lying between them. This CDR3 comprises 16 residues. The germline V gene encodes CDR1 SGHRS and CDR2 YFSETQ.

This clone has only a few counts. CDR3 region: CASSLPRTEAFF. CDR3 nucleotides: TGTGCCAGCAGCCTACCTCGCACTGAAGCTTTCTTT. The chain has TRBV7-9 and TRBJ1-1; D is ambiguous. In germline, CDR1 is SEHNR, CDR2 FQNEAQ (reference sequence). The CDR3 has 12 amino acids. Trimming took 5 bases from V and 4 from J, leaving 8 bases between them. Full variable domain (outside the CDR3, taken from reference TRBV7-9 and TRBJ1-1): DTGVSQNPRHKITKRGQNVTFRCDPISEHNRLYWYRQTLGQGPEFLTYFQNEAQLEKSRLLSDRFSAERPKGSFSTLEIQRTEQGDSAMYLCASSLPRTEAFFGQGTRLTVV.

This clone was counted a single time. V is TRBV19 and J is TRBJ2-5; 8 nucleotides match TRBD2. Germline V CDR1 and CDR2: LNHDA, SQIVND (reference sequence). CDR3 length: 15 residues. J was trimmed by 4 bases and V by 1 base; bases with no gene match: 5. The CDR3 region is CASSIALGGGETQYF. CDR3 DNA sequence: TGTGCCAGTAGTATAGCCCTCGGGGGGGGAGAGACCCAGTACTTC.

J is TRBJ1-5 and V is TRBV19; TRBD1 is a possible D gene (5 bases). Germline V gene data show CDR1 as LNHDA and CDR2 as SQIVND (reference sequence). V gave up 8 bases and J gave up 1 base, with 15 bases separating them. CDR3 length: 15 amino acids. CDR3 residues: CASLGEVRSNQPQHF. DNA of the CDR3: TGTGCCAGTTTGGGGGAGGTGAGGAGCAATCAGCCCCAGCATTTT.

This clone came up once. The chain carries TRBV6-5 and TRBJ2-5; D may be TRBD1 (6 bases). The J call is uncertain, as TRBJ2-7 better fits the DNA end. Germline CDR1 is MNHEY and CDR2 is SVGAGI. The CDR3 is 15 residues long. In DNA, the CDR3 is TGTGCCAGCAGTTACGGGCAGGGGTGGCCCTACGAGCAGTACTTC. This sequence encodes CASSYGQGWPYEQYF.